Listed below are T cell receptor beta chains from one sample, sequenced in a study of T cell changes during pregnancy in multiple sclerosis. Profiling relied on immunoSEQ multiplex PCR, and the TCRdb table lists in-frame clones only, not all of them. Of more than 35,000 clones in the sample, about 90% were seen once. The source was CD4+ T cells from peripheral blood mononuclear cells, collected in the third trimester of pregnancy. These receptors were taken from a female donor in good health, enrolled as a control in a pregnancy study. The CDR3 runs from the conserved cysteine through the conserved F or W. D genes are given only for firm matches. Expanded clones are given a class, and other clones once, few, many or no size at all.

v_call	j_call	clone_size	d_call	cdr3_length	cdr3_nt	cdr3_aa
TRBV19	TRBJ2-1	-	TRBD2	15	TGTGCCAGTAGTAGCGGGAGGGCCCCTAACAATGAGCAGTTCTTC	CASSSGRAPNNEQFF
TRBV18	TRBJ1-1	-	-	16	TGTGCCAGCTCACCAGCATCACAGGGAGGGAGCACTGAAGCTTTCTTT	CASSPASQGGSTEAFF
TRBV15	TRBJ2-7	-	-	14	TGTGCCACCAGCAGAGATCCCGGGGCCTACGAGCAGTACTTC	CATSRDPGAYEQYF
TRBV19	TRBJ2-4	-	-	15	TGTGCCAGTAGTCAAAACCGGGACTCTAAAAACATTCAGTACTTC	CASSQNRDSKNIQYF
TRBV5-1	TRBJ2-7	-	-	14	TGCGCCAGCAGCTTGTGGGAGGTTTGGGACGAGCAGTACTTC	CASSLWEVWDEQYF
TRBV7-8	TRBJ2-4	-	TRBD2	15	TGTGCCAGCAGCCCTCTAGCGGGATCCTTAAACATTCAGTACTTC	CASSPLAGSLNIQYF
TRBV9	TRBJ2-3	once	-	13	TGTGCCAGCAGCGTAAGCAGCACAGATACGCAGTATTTT	CASSVSSTDTQYF
TRBV7-9	TRBJ2-3	-	TRBD1	14	TGTGCCAGCAGCTCAGGGGGCCGTTTCGATACGCAGTATTTT	CASSSGGRFDTQYF
TRBV7-2	TRBJ1-1	-	-	13	TGTGCCAGCAGCGGAGCCTCTACGACTGAAGCTTTCTTT	CASSGASTTEAFF
TRBV29-1	TRBJ2-5	few	TRBD2	13	TGCAGCGTTGTACGGGGGGGCGGAGAGACCCAGTACTTC	CSVVRGGGETQYF
TRBV14	TRBJ2-7	-	-	14	TGTGCCAGCAGCCAAGGGACTACCCCCTACGAGCAGTACTTC	CASSQGTTPYEQYF